These 10 T cell receptor beta chains were sequenced from one sample in a study of blood T cell repertoires in COVID-19. The data were produced by immunoSEQ multiplex PCR, yet TCRdb's version contains in-frame clones alone and is incomplete. This table holds approximately 380,000 clones, about 85% found once. The sample was peripheral blood. Source of these receptors: a woman between 18 and 29 years old with acute or convalescent COVID-19.

The V and J genes are TRBV30 and TRBJ1-1; D is ambiguous. The CDR3 is 16 residues long. V was cut by 3 bases and J by 0 bases, with 17 bases left in between. Germline values: CDR1 GTSNPN, CDR2 SVGIG (reference sequence). The chain's CDR3 is CAWRKDEVGMNTEAFF. The CDR3 nucleotides are TGTGCCTGGAGGAAGGATGAGGTAGGAATGAACACTGAAGCTTTCTTT.

The chain recombines TRBV13 with TRBJ2-1; maybe TRBD2 (5 bases). Germline V gene sequence: CDR1 PRHDT, CDR2 FYEKMQ (reference sequence). CDR3 size: 16 residues. Trimming stripped 6 bases from V and 8 bases from J, with 23 bases between. The CDR3 spells CASRRTPGSSSDEQFF. DNA for the CDR3: TGTGCCAGCAGGCGCACCCCGGGATCTAGTAGCGATGAGCAGTTCTTC. The full variable domain, completed using reference TRBV13 and TRBJ2-1, is AAGVIQSPRHLIKEKRETATLKCYPIPRHDTVYWYQQGPGQDPQFLISFYEKMQSDKGSIPDRFSAQQFSDYHSELNMSSLELGDSALYFCASRRTPGSSSDEQFFGPGTRLTVL.

The J gene is TRBJ1-5, the V gene TRBV3-1 (or the pseudogene TRBV3-2); 12 bases are shared with TRBD1. The CDR3 has 15 residues. J was trimmed by 10 bases and V by 4 bases; bases with no gene match: 8. Germline V gene lookup returns CDR1 LGHDT and CDR2 YNNKEL (reference sequence). The CDR3 protein is CASSPRDRGLAPQHF. Here the CDR3 DNA reads TGTGCCAGCAGCCCCCGGGACAGGGGGCTCGCCCCCCAGCATTTT.

The rearrangement uses TRBV6-5 and TRBJ1-2; unclear D gene. The CDR3 is 13 residues long. The germline V gene has CDR1 MNHEY and CDR2 SVGAGI. Trimming cost V 7 bases and J 1 base, with 10 bases left between them. CDR3 sequence reads: CASTPGLNYGYTF. The CDR3 nucleotides read TGTGCCAGCACCCCTGGGCTTAACTATGGCTACACCTTC.

The chain links TRBV5-5 to TRBJ2-1, with TRBD2 identical over 11 bases. V was clipped by 4 bases and J by 7 bases; unmatched bases: 10. Germline V CDR1 and CDR2: SGHKS, YYEKEE (reference sequence). The CDR3 totals 16 residues. The CDR3 loop reads CASSAELAGGWNEQFF. CDR3 bases: TGTGCCAGCAGCGCAGAGCTAGCGGGAGGTTGGAATGAGCAGTTCTTC.

The chain is built from TRBV10-3 and TRBJ2-5; 7 bases line up with TRBD1. Looked up from germline, CDR1 is ENHRY and CDR2 is SYGVKD. The CDR3 totals 13 residues. V shed 7 bases and J 0 bases; nucleotides not matched to a gene: 2. The CDR3: CAIKGQYQETQYF. The CDR3, as DNA: TGTGCCATCAAGGGACAGTACCAAGAGACCCAGTACTTC.

The rearrangement joins TRBV4-1 to TRBJ2-7; TRBD1 agrees at 10 bases. The CDR3 has 15 residues. V was clipped by 4 bases and J by 3 bases; unmatched bases: 6. The V gene's germline CDR1 is MGHRA and CDR2 YSYEKL. The CDR3 sequence is CASSLSWTGGYEQYF. CDR3 bases: TGCGCCAGCAGCCTAAGCTGGACAGGGGGCTACGAGCAGTACTTC.

V is TRBV4-1 and J is TRBJ2-7, with 10 bases aligning to TRBD1. The J segment lost 6 bases and the V segment lost 1 base, leaving 3 bases of the junction unmatched. The CDR3 is 14 amino acids. Germline assignment: CDR1 MGHRA and CDR2 YSYEKL. CDR3 DNA: TGCGCCAGCAGCCAAGGACAGGGGGCTGCCGAGCAGTACTTC. Protein sequence: CASSQGQGAAEQYF.

The V and J genes are TRBV9 and TRBJ2-1; 7 bases fit TRBD2. V lost 0 bases, J lost 1 base, and 1 base stayed unmatched. The CDR3 totals 15 residues. Germline V gene sequence: CDR1 SGDLS, CDR2 YYNGEE. For the CDR3, the DNA is TGTGCCAGCAGCGTAGGGGAGGGGTCCTACAATGAGCAGTTCTTC. Translated, it gives CASSVGEGSYNEQFF.

CDR3: CSVWDRGGETQYF. The CDR3 coding sequence is TGCAGCGTTTGGGACAGGGGAGGAGAGACCCAGTACTTC. J is TRBJ2-5 and V is TRBV29-1, with 10 bases identical to TRBD1. J gave up 4 bases and V 5 bases, and 4 bases lay outside the gene matches. This CDR3 spans 13 amino acids. Looked up from germline, CDR1 is SQVTM and CDR2 is ANQGSEA.